The rows below give T cell receptor beta chains drawn from one sample of a study of cytomegalovirus exposure and HLA in healthy donors. Sequencing used immunoSEQ multiplex PCR; TCRdb keeps in-frame clones, though not all of them. The sample holds approximately 270,000 clones; about 86% are singletons and the top ten take roughly 0.99%. Material: PBMCs. The receptor set was obtained from a woman aged 18-29 years in good health and CMV-seronegative. Each CDR3 is given with its conserved first and last residue. D genes are given only for firm matches. Size is stated for part of the rows, as once, few or many counts, or as a class when the clone is expanded.

CDR3 DNA | CDR3 protein | D gene | clone size | J gene | V gene
TGTGCCAGCAGCTTGGTAGTACTAGCGGATGCGGGAGATACGCAGTATTTT | CASSLVVLADAGDTQYF | TRBD2 | . | TRBJ2-3 | TRBV5-4
TGTGCCAGCAGTTACTCTCCGGGACTCTCCCACGAAGCTTTCTTT | CASSYSPGLSHEAFF | . | . | TRBJ1-1 | TRBV6-5
TGTGCCAGCAGTGAGCGGGGCTCTAGCACAGATACGCAGTATTTT | CASSERGSSTDTQYF | . | few | TRBJ2-3 | TRBV6-4
TGCAGCGTTGTAGGGGTGAACACCGGGGAGCTGTTTTTT | CSVVGVNTGELFF | . | . | TRBJ2-2 | TRBV29-1
TGTGCCAGCAGCTTAGGCGGGGGGGCCACCGGGGAGCTGTTTTTT | CASSLGGGATGELFF | TRBD2 | . | TRBJ2-2 | TRBV7-2
TGTGCCAGCGTCGCCTCCTTCGGCAGGGTTCGTTATGGCTACACCTTC | CASVASFGRVRYGYTF | . | . | TRBJ1-2 | TRBV27
TGTGCCAGCAGCTTGCCAGGGCCTATTGGCTACACCTTC | CASSLPGPIGYTF | . | . | TRBJ1-2 | TRBV5-6
TGTGCCAGCTGGGAGGGGCGAGGGACTGAAGCTTTCTTT | CASWEGRGTEAFF | . | . | TRBJ1-1 | TRBV6-6
TGTGCCAGCAGCGAAGGACAGGGCAGCTCACCCCTCCACTTT | CASSEGQGSSPLHF | TRBD1 | . | TRBJ1-6 | TRBV6-6
TGCGCCAGCAGCCCGGGTGGGACAGGCACCTACGAGCAGTACTTC | CASSPGGTGTYEQYF | TRBD1 | once | TRBJ2-7 | TRBV4-1
TGTGCCTGGAGCTTACAGGGGGCCGGGGAGCTGTTTTTT | CAWSLQGAGELFF | TRBD1 | . | TRBJ2-2 | TRBV30
TGTGCCAGCAGTCAGGGGACTAGCGGGAGAGGTGAGCAGTTCTTC | CASSQGTSGRGEQFF | TRBD2 | once | TRBJ2-1 | TRBV27
TGTGCCAGCAGTTTACAGGGTTACGGCTACACCTTC | CASSLQGYGYTF | . | few | TRBJ1-2 | TRBV28
TGTGCCAGCAGCGCCTCCCAGTCAGTAGCGGGTACAAATGAGCAGTTCTTC | CASSASQSVAGTNEQFF | TRBD2 | . | TRBJ2-1 | TRBV9
TGTGCCAGCGCGCCCTTTGGGTCTAGCACTGAAGCTTTCTTT | CASAPFGSSTEAFF | . | few | TRBJ1-1 | TRBV11-3
TGTGCCTGGAGTACGGGACAGGGCTCCTACGAGCAGTACTTC | CAWSTGQGSYEQYF | TRBD1 | . | TRBJ2-7 | TRBV30
TGCGCCAGCAGCCAAGATTGGATATCTAGCGGGGTGTACGAGCAGTACTTC | CASSQDWISSGVYEQYF | TRBD2 | . | TRBJ2-7 | TRBV4-1
TGTGCCAGCAGTTTATTCTCCGGCCTTCCGGGGGGAAACACCATATATTTT | CASSLFSGLPGGNTIYF | . | . | TRBJ1-3 | TRBV28
TGTGCCAGCAGTTACGGTTTCACAAACTCCTACGAGCAGTACTTC | CASSYGFTNSYEQYF | . | . | TRBJ2-7 | TRBV6-5
TGTGCCAGTAGTAGGGAGGGATCGAGTGAAAAACTGTTTTTT | CASSREGSSEKLFF | . | . | TRBJ1-4 | TRBV19
TGCAGCGTCGGTACCGTACAGGGCTCCAACACTGAAGCTTTCTTT | CSVGTVQGSNTEAFF | . | . | TRBJ1-1 | TRBV29-1
TGCGCCAGCAGCCAAGTTTTTTTAGGGAGTTATCTGAACACTGAAGCTTTCTTT | CASSQVFLGSYLNTEAFF | . | . | TRBJ1-1 | TRBV4-3
TGTGCCAGCAGCTCCCGACAGGGAGGTAATTCACCCCTCCACTTT | CASSSRQGGNSPLHF | TRBD1 | once | TRBJ1-6 | TRBV7-2
TGTGCCAGCAGACTAGTTTTCAATCAGGACTACGAGCAGTACTTC | CASRLVFNQDYEQYF | . | . | TRBJ2-7 | TRBV6-1
TGTGCCAGTAACACCCGGGACAGGGGATTCAATGAGCAGTTCTTC | CASNTRDRGFNEQFF | TRBD1 | . | TRBJ2-1 | TRBV19
TGCAGCGTTGAAGATCGACAGGGGGGCTATGGCTACACCTTC | CSVEDRQGGYGYTF | TRBD1 | . | TRBJ1-2 | TRBV29-1
TGTGCCAGCAGCGTAGCTGCGGGACTAGCGGGAGAAGAGACCCAGTACTTC | CASSVAAGLAGEETQYF | TRBD2 | . | TRBJ2-5 | TRBV9
TGCGCCAGCAGCTTGGAGCAGGGTAGGAGCTACACCTTC | CASSLEQGRSYTF | . | few | TRBJ1-2 | TRBV5-1
TGTGCCAGCACCCGACGGACAGATAAGGACGAGCAGTACTTC | CASTRRTDKDEQYF | . | . | TRBJ2-7 | TRBV7-9
TGTGCCAGCAGCTTAGATTGGGCAGGTAGAGTCGGCTACACCTTC | CASSLDWAGRVGYTF | . | . | TRBJ1-2 | TRBV11-3
TGCGCCAGCCCACAACAGGACAGGGGAAGCAATCAGCCCCAGCATTTT | CASPQQDRGSNQPQHF | TRBD1 | . | TRBJ1-5 | TRBV5-1
TGCGCCAGCAGCCAAGCCCCAGGGATTTCGTATCAGCCCCAGCATTTT | CASSQAPGISYQPQHF | . | . | TRBJ1-5 | TRBV4-1
TGTGCCAGCAGTTTACCGGGACACGGTGAAATGACCTTC | CASSLPGHGEMTF | . | . | TRBJ1-2 | TRBV28
TGTGCCAGCAGCTTAGCGCTGAGGAGTCAAGAGACCCAGTACTTC | CASSLALRSQETQYF | . | . | TRBJ2-5 | TRBV7-6
TGTGCCTGGAAAGGGCGGACAGGGAGTAATTCACCCCTCCACTTT | CAWKGRTGSNSPLHF | TRBD1 | few | TRBJ1-6 | TRBV30
TGCAGTGCAATTCAGAATGAGCAGTTCTTC | CSAIQNEQFF | . | . | TRBJ2-1 | TRBV20-1
TGTGCCAGCAGCTACTCGCGGGGGCGGCCCTTCTCACTTTACGAGCAGTACTTC | CASSYSRGRPFSLYEQYF | . | . | TRBJ2-7 | TRBV7-6
TGTGCCAGCAGCTTAGAGTTGACAGGGGGCTACGAGCAGTACTTC | CASSLELTGGYEQYF | TRBD1 | . | TRBJ2-7 | TRBV7-2
TGTGCCAGCAGCAAAGATGATGCGGGGGGGCCCAATGAGCAGTTCTTC | CASSKDDAGGPNEQFF | . | . | TRBJ2-1 | TRBV21-1
TGCGCCAGCAGCCAAGATTGGGGGGAAAATTCACCCCTCCACTTT | CASSQDWGENSPLHF | . | . | TRBJ1-6 | TRBV4-3
TGTGCCAGCAGCTTAAGGGGGGGACGACAGAACATTCAGTACTTC | CASSLRGGRQNIQYF | . | . | TRBJ2-4 | TRBV7-8
TGTGCCTGGAGCGCCGGGACTAAGAGCTCCTACGAGCAGTACTTC | CAWSAGTKSSYEQYF | TRBD2 | . | TRBJ2-7 | TRBV30
TGTGCCAGTAGGGACAGGTACGAGGGCACTGAAGCTTTCTTT | CASRDRYEGTEAFF | TRBD1 | . | TRBJ1-1 | TRBV19
TGTGCCAGCAGTTACTCGACAGGAGGCACCTACGAGCAGTACTTC | CASSYSTGGTYEQYF | . | . | TRBJ2-7 | TRBV6-6
TGTGCCAGCACCCGAGGGGACACATCGAACACCGGGGAGCTGTTTTTT | CASTRGDTSNTGELFF | . | . | TRBJ2-2 | TRBV28
TGTGCCAGCAGCCCCAAGACTGTCGCTGCGAGGAATGAGCAGTTCTTC | CASSPKTVAARNEQFF | . | . | TRBJ2-1 | TRBV5-6
TGCGCCAGCAGCCACGGACTAGCGGCGACCTACGAGCAGTACTTC | CASSHGLAATYEQYF | TRBD2 | few | TRBJ2-7 | TRBV4-1
TGTGCCAGCAGTTTAAGTAGCGGGAGGGCCTTTAGGAACGAGCAGTACTTC | CASSLSSGRAFRNEQYF | TRBD2 | . | TRBJ2-7 | TRBV27
TGCGCCAGCAGCTTTAGCGGGGGGGCCCGTACCGGGGAGCTGTTTTTT | CASSFSGGARTGELFF | TRBD2 | . | TRBJ2-2 | TRBV5-1
TGTGCCAGCAGTGAAGGAAGGAGCGCAGATACGCAGTATTTT | CASSEGRSADTQYF | . | . | TRBJ2-3 | TRBV25-1